What follows are 17 T cell receptor beta chains derived from one specimen sequenced in a study of vaccination and CD4 T cells after COVID-19. No antigens are known for them. Treatment of the sample: approximately 9-day PBMC culture with coronavirus spike peptide pools or control peptides (ViraFEST assay). Researchers used the Oncomine TCR Beta short-read assay to sequence DNA from cultured CD4+ T cells. One entry per CDR3 protein results from TCRdb running MiXCR on the PCR reads. The sample lists under 20,000 distinct CDR3 sequences, over 40% occurring once. The specimen was CD4+ T cells from blood, cultured in vitro. The origin of the receptors is a human donor who had recovered from COVID-19.

The chain links TRBV6-1 to TRBJ1-3, with 7 bases that match TRBD1. Germline V gene lookup returns CDR1 MNHNS and CDR2 SASEGT. Trimming took 2 bases from V and 4 from J; bases not matched to a gene: 8. The CDR3 totals 16 residues. CDR3 residues: CASSEPGQGGGNTIYF. CDR3 bases: TGTGCCAGCAGTGAACCCGGGCAGGGGGGGGGAAACACCATATATTTT.

This clonotype has just a few counts. The gene calls are TRBV27 and TRBJ1-2, with D perhaps matching TRBD1 (6 bases). CDR1 is MNHEY and CDR2 is SMNVEV in the germline V gene (reference sequence). The V end was cut by 6 bases, the J end by 7 bases, with 21 bases between. The length of the CDR3 is 15 residues. CDR3 amino acids: CASSHRDNTGFGYTF. The CDR3 coding sequence is TGTGCCAGCAGCCACCGCGATAATACAGGGTTTGGCTACACCTTC.

J is TRBJ1-2 and V is TRBV9; D gene unclear. The germline V gene encodes CDR1 SGDLS and CDR2 YYNGEE. V was cut by 4 bases and J by 6 bases, with 16 bases left in between. The length of the CDR3 is 14 residues. CDR3 sequence (DNA): TGTGCCAGCAGCCCCCGGTCCGATGGCCATGGCTACACCTTC. Its translation is CASSPRSDGHGYTF.

The rearrangement links TRBV19 to TRBJ1-5; D unresolved. The CDR3 runs 17 residues. CDR1 is LNHDA, CDR2 SQIVND, per germline (reference sequence). Trimming stripped 6 bases from V and 9 bases from J, with 27 bases between. The CDR3 region is CASSPGGPKALGSPQHF. The CDR3 DNA follows: TGTGCCAGTAGCCCGGGCGGACCGAAAGCCTTGGGATCGCCCCAGCATTTT.

This chain connects TRBV12-3 or TRBV12-4 to TRBJ2-7; maybe TRBD1 (5 bases). The CDR3 is 11 amino acids. V dropped 5 bases and J dropped 7 bases, with 9 bases sitting between them. The CDR3 sequence is CASSRQTEQYF. CDR3 nucleotide sequence: TGTGCCAGCAGTAGACAGACAGAGCAGTACTTC.

This clonotype was picked up one time. This sequence joins TRBV5-6 and TRBJ1-2, with 9 bases matching TRBD1. V dropped 2 bases and J dropped 4; count of bases not matched to a gene: 3. Germline V gene sequence: CDR1 SGHDT, CDR2 YYEEEE. This CDR3 spans 14 amino acids. The CDR3 loop is CASSFGTGPYGYTF. CDR3 bases: TGTGCCAGCAGCTTTGGGACAGGGCCCTATGGCTACACCTTC.

This clonotype appeared a few times. The rearrangement links TRBV5-1 to TRBJ2-3, with D possibly being TRBD1 (5 bases). The CDR3 has 14 residues. V lost 7 bases to trimming and J lost 3 bases, with 15 bases between them. CDR1 and CDR2 (germline): SGHRS, YFSETQ. The CDR3 spells CASHPGHSTDTQYF. CDR3 DNA: TGCGCCAGCCATCCAGGACATAGTACAGATACGCAGTATTTT.

This clonotype was detected a few times. The chain has TRBV24-1 and TRBJ1-2; 9 bases fit TRBD1. The V gene's germline CDR1 is KGHDR and CDR2 SFDVKD. J gave up 5 bases and V 5 bases, and 2 bases lay outside the gene matches. The CDR3 spans 13 residues. CDR3 sequence reads: CATSGGTGYGYTF. The CDR3 DNA sequence: TGTGCCACCAGTGGAGGGACAGGGTATGGCTACACCTTC.

V and J are TRBV7-2 and TRBJ1-5, with D uncertain. V was cut by 2 bases and J by 0 bases, with 11 bases left in between. Germline V gene lookup returns CDR1 SGHTA and CDR2 FQGNSA. This CDR3 is built from 16 residues. The CDR3 loop is CASSLRVGNSNQPQHF. The CDR3 region has the DNA TGTGCCAGCAGCTTACGGGTCGGGAATAGCAATCAGCCCCAGCATTTT.

This clonotype turned up a few times. The V gene is TRBV20-1, the J gene TRBJ2-3, with 10 bases that match TRBD2. This CDR3 is built from 13 residues. Unmatched junction bases numbered 4, after V lost 8 bases and J lost 2 bases. The germline V gene has CDR1 DFQATT and CDR2 SNEGSKA (reference sequence). CDR3 nucleotides: TGCAGTCCGAGCGGGGGGGACACAGATACGCAGTATTTT. Encoded protein: CSPSGGDTDTQYF.

This clonotype was found a few times. The chain employs TRBV2 and TRBJ2-2; 7 bases map to TRBD1. Germline loops: CDR1 SNHLY, CDR2 FYNNEI. V dropped 4 bases and J dropped 2; count of bases not matched to a gene: 4. The CDR3 loop spans 15 amino acids. The CDR3 loop reads CASSGGTDNTGELFF. The CDR3 DNA follows: TGTGCCAGCAGTGGAGGGACAGATAACACCGGGGAGCTGTTTTTT. The variable domain in full, completed from reference TRBV2 and TRBJ2-2, reads EPEVTQTPSHQVTQMGQEVILRCVPISNHLYFYWYRQILGQKVEFLVSFYNNEISEKSEIFDDQFSVERPDGSNFTLKIRSTKLEDSAMYFCASSGGTDNTGELFFGEGSRLTVL.

The chain recombines TRBV4-1 with TRBJ2-1, with 11 bases lining up with TRBD2. After removal of 1 base from V and 5 bases from J, the junction contained 13 bases not matched to a gene. CDR3 length equals 19 residues. The germline V gene encodes CDR1 MGHRA and CDR2 YSYEKL. CDR3 amino acids: CASSQAGLAGLTDNNEQFF. CDR3 coding DNA: TGCGCCAGCAGCCAAGCCGGACTAGCGGGCCTGACCGACAACAATGAGCAGTTCTTC.

This chain uses TRBV11-2 with TRBJ2-3; weak D call: TRBD2 (5 bases). Germline-derived CDR1 and CDR2 are SGHAT and FQNNGV. V was cut by 2 bases and J by 0 bases, with 12 bases left in between. There are 16 residues in the CDR3. The DNA for the CDR3 is TGTGCCAGCAGCTTACTACGGGGTGCTAGCACAGATACGCAGTATTTT. Translation: CASSLLRGASTDTQYF.

The chain employs TRBV7-8 and TRBJ2-6, with 12 bases identical to TRBD1. The junction had 15 bases not matched to a gene; V was cut back by 4 bases and J by 2 bases. CDR1 is SGHVS, CDR2 FQNEAQ, per germline. This CDR3 has 21 residues. CDR3 nucleotide sequence: TGTGCCAGCAGCTACCGTGCCCGGGGGGACAGGGGGCTGGCTGGGGCCAACGTCCTGACTTTC. Translation: CASSYRARGDRGLAGANVLTF.

The chain carries TRBV27 and TRBJ1-5; perhaps TRBD1 as D (5 bases). The V and J ends lost 2 bases and 1 base respectively, with 18 bases between them. This CDR3 is 18 amino acids long. Germline V gene data show CDR1 as MNHEY and CDR2 as SMNVEV (reference sequence). The CDR3 loop reads CASSLRYKFAGSNQPQHF. CDR3 bases: TGTGCCAGCAGTTTAAGGTATAAGTTTGCAGGGAGCAATCAGCCCCAGCATTTT.

The chain joins TRBV12-3 or TRBV12-4 to TRBJ2-7; D not resolved. Between the trimmed V and J ends, which lost 1 base and 3 bases, there was a span of 7 bases. The CDR3 loop spans 13 amino acids. The CDR3 region is CASSLVSVYEQYF. The DNA for the CDR3 is TGTGCCAGCAGTTTAGTTTCGGTCTACGAGCAGTACTTC.

The chain links TRBV21-1 to TRBJ2-3; the listed D gene, TRBD1, was not tested against the DNA. TRBV21-1 constitutes a pseudogene. This CDR3 is built from 15 residues. Written as DNA, the CDR3 is TGTGCCAGCAGCAAATACAGGGGGGGCACAGATACGCAGTATTTT. As protein: CASSKYRGGTDTQYF.